This T cell receptor beta chain was identified in a study of T-cell reconstitution after alpha-beta-depleted transplantation in children. This clonotype has at least ten counts. The antigen is not known. V trimming: 1 base; J trimming: 0 bases; junction bases outside the gene matches: 2. The CDR3 runs to 16 residues. Germline V gives CDR1 LNHDA, CDR2 SQIVND (reference sequence). Points from the study as a whole: About two months after transplant, alpha-beta T cells reportedly came from several hundred expanded graft clones. Newly produced T cells mostly accounted for T-cell counts and diversity one year post-transplant. High day-60 TCRbeta diversity in some patients came from surviving recipient T cells and thymic progenitors.

Using unique molecular identifiers, the investigators prepared the TCRbeta library. Each CDR3 protein gets one entry after TCRdb re-called the PCR reads with MiXCR. The table includes a few hundred thousand distinct CDR3 sequences, 11% detected once. The sequence derives from a male patient aged 2-15 years who had a stem cell transplant for chronic granulomatous disease, so the T cells may come from the graft donor. The chain joins TRBV19 to TRBJ2-1; 8 bases match TRBD1. The sequenced sample was peripheral blood, obtained 180 days after TCRalphabeta/CD19-depleted stem cell transplant. CDR3 DNA: TGTGCCAGTAGTATAGGGACAGGGTACTCCTACAATGAGCAGTTCTTC. This encodes CASSIGTGYSYNEQFF.